A selection of T cell receptor beta chains follows, all from one sample in a study of cytomegalovirus exposure and HLA in healthy donors. The method was immunoSEQ multiplex PCR; TCRdb's version includes in-frame clones alone and lacks a portion of them. The sample has about 100,000 clones; roughly three quarters are singletons. Sequencing was performed on PBMCs. Receptor source: a woman aged 45-60 years in good health and CMV-seropositive. Each CDR3 is given without its conserved first and last residue. Fields, in order: V gene, CDR3 protein.

v_gene: TRBV6-5
CDR3aa: ASSYKASGPYEQY

v_gene: TRBV9
CDR3aa: ASSVEGTGAF

v_gene: TRBV7-9
CDR3aa: ASSRTGQGNYGYT

v_gene: TRBV29-1
CDR3aa: SVQKSGVGLGEQF

v_gene: TRBV5-1
CDR3aa: ASSALQGDQPQH

v_gene: TRBV19
CDR3aa: ASSTSVRQPQH

v_gene: TRBV21-1
CDR3aa: ASSKGRTAF

v_gene: TRBV6-6
CDR3aa: AASGGLNTEAF

v_gene: TRBV27
CDR3aa: ASSTGGASTEAF

v_gene: TRBV5-1
CDR3aa: ASSLGREGGYT

v_gene: TRBV7-3
CDR3aa: ASSSGQGAGYT

v_gene: TRBV18
CDR3aa: ASSPVGGSTDTQY

v_gene: TRBV19
CDR3aa: ASSPTRGQETQY

v_gene: TRBV4-1
CDR3aa: ASSQVGQRNYGYT

v_gene: TRBV9
CDR3aa: ASSPRGLAFYEQF

v_gene: TRBV27
CDR3aa: ASSPSVNTEAF

v_gene: TRBV13
CDR3aa: ASSQYDLAGVYNEQF

v_gene: TRBV10-3
CDR3aa: AIGTGMRFNYEQY

v_gene: TRBV5-1
CDR3aa: ASGPGLGQGIPNEQF

v_gene: TRBV27
CDR3aa: ASSSSGQGSGEQY

v_gene: TRBV7-8
CDR3aa: ASSPLRDRGYEQY

v_gene: TRBV7-6
CDR3aa: ASSSRDRDEQY